The 10 T cell receptor beta chains given below trace back to one sample, sequenced in a study of blood T cell repertoires in COVID-19. Clones were read by immunoSEQ multiplex PCR, and TCRdb kept only the in-frame ones, dropping some. The sample has about 400,000 clones, roughly 89% seen once. Sequencing input: PBMCs or T cells enriched from blood (not recorded which). These TCRs come from a woman in her thirties who had recovered from COVID-19.

The V call is TRBV2, the J call TRBJ2-5; TRBD1 matches at 9 bases. Germline V gene sequence: CDR1 SNHLY, CDR2 FYNNEI. This CDR3 contains 14 residues. The V segment lost 6 bases and the J segment 5 bases; nucleotides outside the gene matches: 7. Here the CDR3 DNA reads TGTGCCAGCAGAGCGGGACAGGGAGGGGAGACCCAGTACTTC. This encodes CASRAGQGGETQYF.

This clone was found once. V usage is TRBV30 and J usage is TRBJ1-3, with D possibly TRBD1 on 6 matching bases. The CDR3 runs 14 residues. The V gene lost 5 bases and the J gene lost 6 bases, with 17 bases spanning the gap. Germline V gene lookup returns CDR1 GTSNPN and CDR2 SVGIG (reference sequence). This chain's CDR3 is CAWGGHQWTNTIYF. The CDR3 nucleotides are TGTGCCTGGGGGGGACACCAATGGACAAACACCATATATTTT.

CDR3 residues: CASSRTSGRALDTDTQYF. The CDR3 nucleotides are TGCGCCAGCAGCCGGACTAGCGGGAGGGCCCTCGACACAGATACGCAGTATTTT. V is TRBV5-1 and J is TRBJ2-3, with TRBD2 matching 15 bases. Trimming at V came to 4 bases and at J to 2 bases, leaving 8 bases not matched to a gene. Germline V gene data show CDR1 as SGHRS and CDR2 as YFSETQ. CDR3 length: 18 amino acids.

V usage is TRBV5-1 and J usage is TRBJ2-5; D is ambiguous. The V gene lost 2 bases and the J gene lost 4 bases, with 12 bases spanning the gap. The CDR3 runs to 14 residues. Per germline, CDR1 SGHRS and CDR2 YFSETQ. The CDR3 DNA reads TGCGCCAGCAGCTTCGGAGCGATGGCAGAGACCCAGTACTTC. Amino acid sequence: CASSFGAMAETQYF.

This chain connects TRBV18 to TRBJ1-2; D is possibly TRBD1 (5 bases). Trimming shortened V by 3 bases and J by 4 bases, and 12 bases separated the two germline ends. This CDR3 comprises 14 residues. The germline V gene encodes CDR1 KGHSH and CDR2 LQKENI. CDR3 sequence: CASSPPGKPYGYTF. The CDR3 region has the DNA TGTGCCAGCTCACCCCCAGGGAAACCCTATGGCTACACCTTC.

The rearrangement links TRBV11-2 to TRBJ2-1, with 8 bases identical to TRBD2. This CDR3 is 14 amino acids long. Germline values: CDR1 SGHAT, CDR2 FQNNGV. Losses at the gene ends were 6 bases for V and 8 bases for J; bases not matched to a gene: 9. The CDR3 sequence is CASRAGTRVYEQFF. The CDR3 DNA sequence: TGTGCCAGCAGGGCCGGGACTAGGGTTTATGAGCAGTTCTTC.

The chain joins TRBV6-5 to TRBJ1-6; D call uncertain. Per germline, CDR1 MNHEY and CDR2 SVGAGI. Trimming removed 5 bases from V and 6 bases from J, with 5 bases in between. The CDR3 runs to 12 residues. This CDR3 reads CASSLSNSPLHF. DNA for the CDR3: TGTGCCAGCAGTCTCAGTAATTCACCCCTCCACTTT.

The chain is built from TRBV19 and TRBJ1-1; 11 positions match TRBD1. The V and J ends lost 4 bases and 5 bases, in that order; junction bases with no gene match: 12. Germline assignment: CDR1 LNHDA and CDR2 SQIVND (reference sequence). The CDR3 is 17 residues long. DNA for the CDR3: TGTGCCAGTAGTACTAGGGACAGGGGGATAACAGGGACTGAAGCTTTCTTT. It is translated as CASSTRDRGITGTEAFF.

The rearrangement joins TRBV19 to TRBJ1-6; D call uncertain. Germline V gives CDR1 LNHDA, CDR2 SQIVND (reference sequence). The CDR3 is made up of 14 amino acids. V was pared by 0 bases and J by 10 bases, with 10 bases between. CDR3 sequence (DNA): TGTGCCAGTAGTATAGATTCTGCGGGCTCACCCCTCCACTTT. As protein: CASSIDSAGSPLHF. Full variable domain (outside the CDR3, taken from reference TRBV19 and TRBJ1-6): DGGITQSPKYLFRKEGQNVTLSCEQNLNHDAMYWYRQDPGQGLRLIYYSQIVNDFQKGDIAEGYSVSREKKESFPLTVTSAQKNPTAFYLCASSIDSAGSPLHFGNGTRLTVT.

The chain carries TRBV5-1 and TRBJ2-2; tentatively, D is TRBD2 (7 bases). CDR3 length equals 20 residues. Trimming cost V 1 base and J 6 bases, with 28 bases left between them. The germline gives CDR1 SGHRS, CDR2 YFSETQ. CDR3 DNA: TGCGCCAGCAGCTTGAATGCTGCGGGGGCCAAACCAACTATGGCCGGGGAGCTGTTTTTT. Its translation: CASSLNAAGAKPTMAGELFF.